The 18 T cell receptor beta chains reported below all come from one sample, sequenced in a study of blood T cells in healthy people across ages. For the second PCR, which ran for roughly 7 to 11 cycles, a sample-barcoded 5' primer and a J-beta primer mix were used. TCRdb analysed the 5' RACE reads with MiXCR anew, one entry per CDR3 protein. The table shows roughly 1.6 million distinct CDR3 sequences, with roughly 30% occurring only once. Sequenced material: blood. These receptors originate from a woman between 25 and 40 years old in good health.

This clonotype was recorded a few times. A much larger clone differs from this one at a single base, so this may be a read error. V usage is TRBV24-1 and J usage is TRBJ2-1, with 12 bases identical to TRBD2. The CDR3 runs to 14 residues. Per germline, CDR1 KGHDR and CDR2 SFDVKD. Trimming took 7 bases from V and 5 from J; bases not matched to a gene: 2. CDR3: CATSLAGGDNEQFF. CDR3 DNA sequence: TGTGCCACCAGCCTAGCGGGAGGGGACAATGAGCAGTTCTTC.

This sequence joins TRBV7-7 and TRBJ2-3; TRBD2 matches at 11 bases. The CDR3 consists of 16 residues. Trimming removed 5 bases from V and 4 bases from J; junction bases left unmatched: 8. Germline V gene sequence: CDR1 SSHAT, CDR2 FNYEAQ (reference sequence). The DNA of the CDR3 is TGTGCCAGCAGCCCGATCACTAGCGGGAGCTCAGATACGCAGTATTTT. It encodes CASSPITSGSSDTQYF.

This clonotype was detected once. V and J are TRBV4-1 and TRBJ1-5; 9 positions match TRBD1. From germline, CDR1 is MGHRA and CDR2 YSYEKL. This CDR3 comprises 16 residues. With V trimmed by 1 base and J by 6 bases, 7 bases remained unmatched. In nucleotides, the CDR3 is TGCGCCAGCAGCCAAGTGTGGACAGGGGAGGTTCAGCCCCAGCATTTT. Its translation is CASSQVWTGEVQPQHF.

V gene TRBV27 combines with J gene TRBJ1-1; the D gene is possibly TRBD1 (6 bases). The germline V and J ends were trimmed by 5 bases and 6 bases, with 16 bases remaining between them. The CDR3 consists of 14 residues. Germline V gene data show CDR1 as MNHEY and CDR2 as SMNVEV (reference sequence). As DNA, the CDR3 is TGTGCCAGCAGTCCCCGGGGAGGGGGGGCTGAAGCTTTCTTT. Translated: CASSPRGGGAEAFF.

The CDR3: CASSLVLGGDYTF. In DNA, the CDR3 is TGTGCCAGCAGCTTGGTTTTGGGCGGTGACTACACCTTC. The V gene is TRBV5-4, the J gene TRBJ1-2; no definite D call. CDR1 and CDR2 from the germline V gene are SGHNT and YYREEE (reference sequence). The CDR3 extends over 13 amino acids. The V and J ends lost 0 bases and 10 bases respectively, with 13 bases between them.

This clonotype has a count of ten or more. The J gene is TRBJ2-2, the V gene TRBV6-4, with 9 nucleotides matching TRBD1. The ends lost 2 bases at V and 4 bases at J; junction bases unmatched: 2. This CDR3 region has 15 residues. Germline V gene data show CDR1 as MRHNA and CDR2 as SNTAGT. The CDR3 sequence: CASSDGQGSTGELFF. Written as DNA, the CDR3 is TGTGCCAGCAGTGACGGACAGGGGAGCACCGGGGAGCTGTTTTTT.

V gene TRBV12-3 or TRBV12-4 combines with J gene TRBJ1-1; a weak D match, TRBD1 (6 bases). The CDR3 has 14 amino acids. The ends were cut back, 2 bases at V and 4 bases at J, with 11 bases in the middle. Written as DNA, the CDR3 is TGTGCCAGCAGTTTAACAGGGTACGGCACTGAAGCTTTCTTT. This gives the protein CASSLTGYGTEAFF.

This clonotype was counted a few times. The CDR3 coding sequence is TGTGCCAGCAGTAGAACCCAACGGACAGGGGATAATTCACCCCTCCACTTT. It is translated as CASSRTQRTGDNSPLHF. The chain employs TRBV6-6 and TRBJ1-6; 9 positions agree with TRBD1. The CDR3 has 17 residues. The V gene's germline CDR1 is MNHNY and CDR2 SVGAGI (reference sequence). V lost 5 bases and J lost 5; bases outside the gene matches: 10.

The chain has TRBV2 and TRBJ2-1; 7 positions match TRBD2. The J segment lost 3 bases and the V segment lost 4 bases, leaving 3 bases of the junction unmatched. This CDR3 is 14 amino acids long. From germline, CDR1 is SNHLY and CDR2 FYNNEI. The CDR3 DNA reads TGTGCCAGCAGTGCAGGGAGGGACTACAATGAGCAGTTCTTC. Its translation is CASSAGRDYNEQFF.

This chain connects TRBV20-1 to TRBJ1-4; D gene unclear. Trimming took off 0 bases at V and 7 bases at J, with 12 bases between the two ends. The CDR3 spans 14 residues. Germline values: CDR1 DFQATT, CDR2 SNEGSKA (reference sequence). The CDR3 coding sequence is TGCAGTGCTAGAGAGTCTCCTGTGGGTGAAAAACTGTTTTTT. This encodes CSARESPVGEKLFF.

This clonotype was seen many times. The chain employs TRBV4-1 and TRBJ2-7; weak D call: TRBD2 (6 bases). Trimming pared 4 bases from V and 5 bases from J, leaving 15 bases between. The V gene's germline CDR1 is MGHRA and CDR2 YSYEKL. CDR3 length: 14 amino acids. CDR3 region: CASSPGTQIDEQYF. The CDR3 DNA reads TGCGCCAGCAGCCCCGGGACTCAGATTGACGAGCAGTACTTC.

This chain uses TRBV20-1 with TRBJ2-7; 8 bases align to TRBD2. The CDR3 covers 14 residues. Germline CDR1 and CDR2: DFQATT and SNEGSKA (reference sequence). The ends lost 7 bases at V and 4 bases at J; junction bases unmatched: 12. CDR3 bases: TGCAGTGTACAGGGAGGACTAGCCGCATACGAGCAGTACTTC. Protein product: CSVQGGLAAYEQYF.

This clonotype was counted between two and nine times. The chain links TRBV9 to TRBJ1-2; the D is unclear. The CDR3 has 14 residues. Germline assignment: CDR1 SGDLS and CDR2 YYNGEE. The V end lost 3 bases, the J end lost 4 bases, and 13 bases lay between the germline ends. Here the CDR3 reads CASSAPDSGYGYTF. CDR3 DNA sequence: TGTGCCAGCAGCGCCCCCGACTCGGGCTATGGCTACACCTTC.

This clonotype showed up many times. The J gene is TRBJ1-2, the V gene TRBV27; D not certain. Germline-derived CDR1 and CDR2 are MNHEY and SMNVEV (reference sequence). Trimming left V 5 bases short and J 5 bases short, with 15 bases between. The CDR3 is made up of 14 amino acids. The CDR3 sequence: CASSTKGRGYGYTF. CDR3 bases: TGTGCCAGCAGTACAAAGGGAAGAGGGTATGGCTACACCTTC.

Comments on this clonotype: No conserved phenylalanine or tryptophan is present at the end of the CDR3, so a read error is the likely explanation. The DNA is omitted, as the CDR3 cannot be located on it reliably, and the CDR3 follows TCRdb's listing. This chain connects TRBV7-9 to TRBJ2-7; TRBD1, the D gene given by the table, was not confirmed from the DNA. Germline-derived CDR1 and CDR2 are SEHNR and FQNEAQ (reference sequence). The CDR3 comprises 13 residues, both ends counted. CDR3 sequence: CASRETGWGERYL.

This clonotype came up many times. The genes are TRBV5-1 and TRBJ2-5; D gene uncertain. The V end was cut by 0 bases, the J end by 5 bases, with 5 bases between. Germline CDR1 SGHRS, CDR2 YFSETQ. CDR3 length equals 12 residues. The CDR3: CASSLEWETQYF. In DNA form, the CDR3 reads TGCGCCAGCAGCTTGGAGTGGGAGACCCAGTACTTC.

This clonotype was counted a single time. The chain employs TRBV6-1 and TRBJ2-3; D is possibly TRBD2 (5 bases). The CDR3 consists of 17 residues. CDR1 MNHNS and CDR2 SASEGT come from the germline V gene. Deletions cut 3 bases from V and 5 bases from J, with 21 bases between. CDR3: CASSEVSSAVFGDTQYF. The CDR3 coding sequence is TGTGCCAGCAGTGAGGTCAGTAGCGCTGTGTTCGGAGATACGCAGTATTTT.

This clonotype was detected once. The gene calls are TRBV5-1 and TRBJ2-3, with a possible D match to TRBD1 (6 bases). TRBJ2-7 matches the DNA end more closely, so the J call is doubtful. The CDR3 runs 13 residues. The V gene's germline CDR1 is SGHRS and CDR2 YFSETQ. The CDR3 is CASSHGQSYEQYV. The CDR3 DNA follows: TGCGCCAGCAGCCATGGACAGTCTTACGAGCAGTACGTC.